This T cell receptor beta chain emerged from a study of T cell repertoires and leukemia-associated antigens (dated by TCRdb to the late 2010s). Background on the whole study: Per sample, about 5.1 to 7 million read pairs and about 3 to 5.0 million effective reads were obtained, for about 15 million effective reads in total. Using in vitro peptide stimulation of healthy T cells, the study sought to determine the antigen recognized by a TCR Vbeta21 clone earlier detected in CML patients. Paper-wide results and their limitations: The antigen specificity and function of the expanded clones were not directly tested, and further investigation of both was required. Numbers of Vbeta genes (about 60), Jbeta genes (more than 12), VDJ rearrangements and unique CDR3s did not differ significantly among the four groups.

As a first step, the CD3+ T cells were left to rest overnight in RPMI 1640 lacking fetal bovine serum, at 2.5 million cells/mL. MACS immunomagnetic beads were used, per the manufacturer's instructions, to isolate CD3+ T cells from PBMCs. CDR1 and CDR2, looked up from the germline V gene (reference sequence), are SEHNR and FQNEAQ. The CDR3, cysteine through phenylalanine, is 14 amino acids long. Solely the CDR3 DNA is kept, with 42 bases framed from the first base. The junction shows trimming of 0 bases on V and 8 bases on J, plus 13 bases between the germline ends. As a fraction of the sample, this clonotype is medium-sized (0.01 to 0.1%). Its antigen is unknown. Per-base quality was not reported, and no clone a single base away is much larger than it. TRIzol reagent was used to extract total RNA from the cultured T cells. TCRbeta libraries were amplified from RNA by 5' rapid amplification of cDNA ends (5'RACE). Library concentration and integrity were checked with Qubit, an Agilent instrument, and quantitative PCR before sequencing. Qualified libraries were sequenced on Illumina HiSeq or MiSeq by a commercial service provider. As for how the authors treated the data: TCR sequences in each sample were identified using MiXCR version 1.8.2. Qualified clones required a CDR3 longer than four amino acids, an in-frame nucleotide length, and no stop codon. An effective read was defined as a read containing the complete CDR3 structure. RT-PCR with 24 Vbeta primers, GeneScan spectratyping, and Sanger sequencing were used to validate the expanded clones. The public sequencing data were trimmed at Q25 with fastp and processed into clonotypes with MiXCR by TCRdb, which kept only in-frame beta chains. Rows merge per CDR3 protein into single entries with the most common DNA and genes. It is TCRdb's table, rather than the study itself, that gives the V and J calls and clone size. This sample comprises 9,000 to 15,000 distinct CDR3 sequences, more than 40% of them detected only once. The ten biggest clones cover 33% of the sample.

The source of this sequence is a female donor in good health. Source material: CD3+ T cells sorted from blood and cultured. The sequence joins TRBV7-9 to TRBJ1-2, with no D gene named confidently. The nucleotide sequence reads TGTGCCAGCAGCTTAGCGTCTTCGATGCGAGGCTACACCTTC. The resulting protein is CASSLASSMRGYTF.